This TCR beta chain was sequenced during a study of CD8 T cells in ankylosing spondylitis. Study results and limitations: Peripheral blood held disease-linked clones only at relatively low frequency, and these were CD8+.

TCRdb processed the 5' RACE reads anew with MiXCR; each CDR3 protein has one entry. This table has about 110,000 distinct CDR3 sequences, 20% to 30% appearing once. This clonotype was seen only a few times. Its specificity is not known. The source is a male donor with ankylosing spondylitis. The source material was synovial fluid, either unsorted or a sorted T cell fraction (not recorded which).

This CDR3 is CASSFGTIRTEAFF. In nucleotides, the CDR3 is TGTGCCAGCAGTTTCGGGACAATAAGGACTGAAGCTTTCTTT. The rearrangement joins TRBV12-3 or TRBV12-4 to TRBJ1-1; tentative D call: TRBD1 (6 bases). The CDR3 spans 14 residues. V lost 3 bases and J lost 5, with 13 bases in between.